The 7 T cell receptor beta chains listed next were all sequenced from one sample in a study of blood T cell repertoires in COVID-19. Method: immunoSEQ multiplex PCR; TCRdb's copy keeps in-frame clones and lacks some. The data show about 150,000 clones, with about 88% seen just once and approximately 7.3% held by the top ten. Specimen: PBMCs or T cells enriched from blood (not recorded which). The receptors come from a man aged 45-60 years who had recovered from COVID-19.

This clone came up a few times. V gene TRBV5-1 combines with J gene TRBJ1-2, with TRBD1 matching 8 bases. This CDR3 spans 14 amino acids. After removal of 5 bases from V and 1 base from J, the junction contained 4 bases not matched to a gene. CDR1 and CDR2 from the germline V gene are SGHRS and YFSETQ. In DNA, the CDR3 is TGCGCCAGCAGACCCGGACAGGGTAACTATGGCTACACCTTC. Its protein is CASRPGQGNYGYTF.

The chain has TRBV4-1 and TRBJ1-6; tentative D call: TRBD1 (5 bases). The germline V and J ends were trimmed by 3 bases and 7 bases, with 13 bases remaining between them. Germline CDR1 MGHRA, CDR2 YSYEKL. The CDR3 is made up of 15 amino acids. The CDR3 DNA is TGCGCCAGCAGCCAGATCCAGGGTGGAAATTCACCCCTCCACTTT. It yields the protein CASSQIQGGNSPLHF.

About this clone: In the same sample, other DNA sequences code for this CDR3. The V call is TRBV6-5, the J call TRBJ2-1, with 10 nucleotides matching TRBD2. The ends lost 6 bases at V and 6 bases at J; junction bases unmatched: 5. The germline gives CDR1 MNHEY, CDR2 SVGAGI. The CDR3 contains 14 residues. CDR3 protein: CASSLAGGSNEQFF. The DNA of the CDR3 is TGTGCCAGCAGCTTAGCGGGGGGCTCCAATGAGCAGTTCTTC.

CDR3 sequence: CASSRGGGWQYF. Written as DNA, the CDR3 is TGTGCCAGCAGTCGCGGGGGGGGATGGCAGTACTTC. The chain is built from TRBV6-5 and TRBJ2-7; 9 nucleotides line up with TRBD2. The CDR3 runs 12 residues. Germline V CDR1 and CDR2: MNHEY, SVGAGI. J was trimmed by 9 bases and V by 5 bases; bases with no gene match: 5.

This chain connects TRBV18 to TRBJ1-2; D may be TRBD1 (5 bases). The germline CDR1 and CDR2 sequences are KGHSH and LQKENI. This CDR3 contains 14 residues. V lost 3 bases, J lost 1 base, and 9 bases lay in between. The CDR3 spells CASSPFDSNYGYTF. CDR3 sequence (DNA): TGTGCCAGCTCACCTTTCGACAGTAACTATGGCTACACCTTC.

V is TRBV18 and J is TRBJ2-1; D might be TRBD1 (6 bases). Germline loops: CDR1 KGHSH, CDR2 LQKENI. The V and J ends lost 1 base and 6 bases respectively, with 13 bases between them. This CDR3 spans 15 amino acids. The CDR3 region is CASSPLQGTGNEQFF. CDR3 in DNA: TGTGCCAGCTCACCACTCCAGGGGACGGGCAATGAGCAGTTCTTC.

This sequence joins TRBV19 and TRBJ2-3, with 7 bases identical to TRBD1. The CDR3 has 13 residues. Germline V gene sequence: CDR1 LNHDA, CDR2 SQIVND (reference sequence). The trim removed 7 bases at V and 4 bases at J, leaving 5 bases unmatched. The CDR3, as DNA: TGTGCCAGTAAAAACAGGGGAGCAGATACGCAGTATTTT. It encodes CASKNRGADTQYF.